This is a list of T cell receptor beta chains from one sample in a study of blood T cell repertoires in COVID-19. Generated by immunoSEQ multiplex PCR, the TCRdb table keeps only in-frame clones and is missing some. The sample lists 130,000 to 150,000 clones, approximately 80% seen once, with almost 6.5% in the top ten. The sequencing sample was made of peripheral blood. These receptors were collected from a human donor in a cohort sampled during active COVID-19. The CDR3 runs from the conserved cysteine through the conserved F or W. The D gene is left open where the match is weak. A row's size may be missing; if present it is once, few, many or a size class.

abundance,d_gene,v_gene,j_gene,CDR3aa,CDR3nt
-,-,TRBV5-5,TRBJ1-1,CASSLLEGNTEAFF,TGTGCCAGCAGCTTGTTGGAGGGGAACACTGAAGCTTTCTTT
-,TRBD1,TRBV5-4,TRBJ2-1,CASSSRDRVYNEQFF,TGTGCCAGCAGCTCCCGGGACAGGGTCTACAATGAGCAGTTCTTC
-,-,TRBV5-6,TRBJ1-6,CASKEQGFNSPLHF,TGTGCCAGCAAGGAACAGGGTTTTAATTCACCCCTCCACTTT
-,-,TRBV7-9,TRBJ1-1,CASSASANTEAFF,TGTGCCAGCTCCGCCAGTGCGAACACTGAAGCTTTCTTT
-,-,TRBV6-5,TRBJ2-5,CASRTTGKETQYF,TGTGCCAGCAGGACCACAGGGAAGGAGACCCAGTACTTC
once,-,TRBV19,TRBJ1-2,CASSPPPTETVNYGYTF,TGTGCCAGTAGTCCGCCCCCGACCGAGACAGTTAACTATGGCTACACCTTC
-,-,TRBV6-5,TRBJ1-5,CASSYSGGEGQPQHF,TGTGCCAGCAGTTACTCGGGGGGGGAGGGCCAGCCCCAGCATTTT
-,-,TRBV5-6,TRBJ1-4,CASSPRGVTNEKLFF,TGTGCCAGCAGCCCCCGGGGGGTAACTAATGAAAAACTGTTTTTT
once,TRBD1,TRBV29-1,TRBJ1-2,CSVEVQGVPNYGYTF,TGCAGCGTTGAAGTGCAGGGGGTCCCTAACTATGGCTACACCTTC
-,-,TRBV4-3,TRBJ2-3,CASSQEQGVPGTDTQYF,TGCGCCAGCAGCCAAGAACAGGGTGTACCTGGCACAGATACGCAGTATTTT
-,-,TRBV3-1/TRBV3-2,TRBJ1-4,CASSQRAGGSYEKLFF,TGTGCCAGCAGCCAAAGGGCCGGGGGTTCTTATGAAAAACTGTTTTTT
-,-,TRBV7-3,TRBJ1-6,CASSLNGGRSPLHF,TGTGCCAGCAGCCTCAACGGGGGACGGTCACCCCTCCACTTT
-,TRBD2,TRBV9,TRBJ2-1,CASSPRTSGGYNEQFF,TGTGCCAGCAGCCCACGGACTAGCGGGGGGTACAATGAGCAGTTCTTC
once,TRBD1,TRBV6-5,TRBJ1-1,CASRVRGQATEAFF,TGTGCCAGCAGGGTCAGGGGGCAGGCCACTGAAGCTTTCTTT
-,TRBD1,TRBV7-2,TRBJ2-7,CASSYPQGHGNEQYF,TGTGCCAGCAGCTACCCACAGGGGCACGGGAACGAGCAGTACTTC
-,-,TRBV12-3/TRBV12-4,TRBJ1-1,CASSTEMNTEAFF,TGTGCCAGCAGTACTGAGATGAACACTGAAGCTTTCTTT
-,-,TRBV9,TRBJ1-2,CASSTEYRGTYGYTF,TGTGCCAGCAGCACAGAATATCGGGGGACCTATGGCTACACCTTC
once,-,TRBV7-2,TRBJ1-2,CASSPDGENYGYTF,TGTGCCAGCAGCCCGGACGGGGAGAACTATGGCTACACCTTC
once,TRBD2,TRBV11-2,TRBJ2-1,CASRVAGSSYNEQFF,TGTGCCAGCAGAGTAGCGGGTAGCTCCTACAATGAGCAGTTCTTC
few,-,TRBV28,TRBJ1-2,CASRAERGGYTF,TGTGCCAGCAGGGCCGAACGGGGTGGCTACACCTTC
-,TRBD2,TRBV15,TRBJ2-3,CATSSRLAGGTDTQYF,TGTGCCACCAGCAGCCGACTAGCGGGGGGCACAGATACGCAGTATTTT
-,-,TRBV7-9,TRBJ2-2,CASSLGAFGELFF,TGTGCCAGCAGCTTAGGGGCGTTCGGGGAGCTGTTTTTT
-,-,TRBV7-2,TRBJ2-3,CASSPVWGSGLDTQYF,TGTGCCAGCAGCCCCGTCTGGGGATCGGGATTAGATACGCAGTATTTT
-,-,TRBV7-2,TRBJ2-2,CASSRRQVGSTGELFF,TGTGCCAGCAGCCGGAGGCAGGTGGGGAGCACCGGGGAGCTGTTTTTT
-,TRBD1,TRBV14,TRBJ1-1,CASSRTSGGPNTEAFF,TGTGCCAGCAGCCGAACCTCAGGGGGCCCGAACACTGAAGCTTTCTTT
once,TRBD1,TRBV19,TRBJ1-5,CASETGLSNQPQHF,TGTGCCAGCGAGACAGGGCTCAGCAATCAGCCCCAGCATTTT
-,-,TRBV7-6,TRBJ1-3,CASSLDTTGGNTIYF,TGTGCCAGCAGCTTGGACACCACGGGTGGAAACACCATATATTTT
-,TRBD1,TRBV12-5,TRBJ2-3,CASGYRTGGRDTQYF,TGTGCTAGTGGTTACAGGACAGGGGGCAGAGATACGCAGTATTTT
-,-,TRBV7-9,TRBJ1-5,CASSLVRLTQEVQPQHF,TGTGCCAGCAGCTTAGTTCGGTTGACGCAGGAGGTTCAGCCCCAGCATTTT
once,TRBD1,TRBV6-1,TRBJ2-2,CASSEPGQGAPGELFF,TGTGCCAGCAGTGAACCGGGACAGGGAGCCCCCGGGGAGCTGTTTTTT
-,-,TRBV15,TRBJ2-4,CATSRDLAQDIQYF,TGTGCCACCAGCAGAGATCTAGCGCAGGACATTCAGTACTTC
-,TRBD1,TRBV5-1,TRBJ2-5,CASSHGQGAGETQYF,TGCGCCAGCAGCCATGGACAGGGGGCTGGAGAGACCCAGTACTTC
-,TRBD1,TRBV7-6,TRBJ1-1,CASSKLTGGWSGNTEAFF,TGTGCCAGCAGCAAATTGACAGGGGGCTGGTCGGGGAACACTGAAGCTTTCTTT
-,TRBD1,TRBV6-2/TRBV6-3,TRBJ2-5,CASSLRNSGQGGETQYF,TGTGCCAGCAGTCTACGAAATTCTGGACAGGGAGGAGAGACCCAGTACTTC
-,-,TRBV5-4,TRBJ2-3,CASSRQFGGTTDTQYF,TGTGCCAGCAGCCGTCAATTCGGGGGAACGACAGATACGCAGTATTTT
few,-,TRBV6-2/TRBV6-3,TRBJ2-5,CASSSAEQETQYF,TGTGCCAGCAGTTCCGCAGAACAAGAGACCCAGTACTTC
-,TRBD2,TRBV5-1,TRBJ2-7,CASSSAGVSYEQYF,TGCGCCAGCAGCTCCGCGGGGGTGTCCTACGAGCAGTACTTC
-,-,TRBV6-6,TRBJ1-3,CASSPGGNTIYF,TGTGCCAGCAGTCCGGGTGGAAACACCATATATTTT
-,-,TRBV7-8,TRBJ1-6,CASSLEQVLNSPLHF,TGTGCCAGCAGCTTAGAACAGGTGCTTAATTCACCCCTCCACTTT
-,-,TRBV4-3,TRBJ2-7,CASSQEPGYEQYF,TGCGCCAGCAGCCAAGAGCCAGGCTACGAGCAGTACTTC
once,-,TRBV7-9,TRBJ2-5,CASSDSDPRRETQYF,TGTGCCAGCAGCGATAGCGACCCCCGAAGAGAGACCCAGTACTTC
-,TRBD2,TRBV11-2,TRBJ2-5,CASSSGGSNQETQYF,TGTGCCAGCAGTTCCGGGGGGTCAAACCAAGAGACCCAGTACTTC
once,-,TRBV11-3,TRBJ2-1,CASSLDRQRTARPTYNEQFF,TGTGCCAGCAGCTTAGACCGCCAGCGGACAGCTAGGCCGACTTACAATGAGCAGTTCTTC
-,TRBD2,TRBV2,TRBJ2-5,CASSLTSGGYLGETQYF,TGTGCCAGCAGTTTGACTAGCGGGGGCTATCTAGGAGAGACCCAGTACTTC
-,TRBD2,TRBV7-9,TRBJ2-3,CASSLGLAGGTDTQYF,TGTGCCAGCAGCTTAGGACTAGCGGGGGGCACAGATACGCAGTATTTT
-,TRBD1,TRBV19,TRBJ1-3,CASKENRGYSGNTIYF,TGTGCCAGTAAAGAGAACAGGGGCTACTCTGGAAACACCATATATTTT
-,-,TRBV7-9,TRBJ1-2,CASSHAGVNYGYTF,TGTGCCAGCAGCCACGCGGGGGTTAACTATGGCTACACCTTC
-,-,TRBV4-2,TRBJ1-2,CASSQEGGAGGYTF,TGTGCCAGCAGCCAAGAAGGGGGGGCCGGGGGCTACACCTTC
-,-,TRBV18,TRBJ2-7,CASSPQGQGYEQYF,TGTGCCAGCTCACCACAGGGGCAAGGCTACGAGCAGTACTTC
-,TRBD2,TRBV11-1,TRBJ2-1,CASSLRLADFNEQFF,TGTGCCAGCAGCTTAAGACTAGCGGACTTCAATGAGCAGTTCTTC
-,TRBD2,TRBV11-2,TRBJ2-1,CASSRDYGDEQFF,TGTGCCAGCAGCCGGGACTACGGCGATGAGCAGTTCTTC